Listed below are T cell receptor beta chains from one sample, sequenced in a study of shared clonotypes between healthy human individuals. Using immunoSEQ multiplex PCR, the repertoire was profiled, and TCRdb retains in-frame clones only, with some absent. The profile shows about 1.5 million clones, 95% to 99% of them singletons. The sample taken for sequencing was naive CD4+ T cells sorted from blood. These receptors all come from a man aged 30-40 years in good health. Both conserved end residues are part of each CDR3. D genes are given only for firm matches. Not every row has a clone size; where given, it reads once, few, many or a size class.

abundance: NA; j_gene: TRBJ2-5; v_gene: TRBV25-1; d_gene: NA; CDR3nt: TGTGCCAGCAGTGAATTCCGGACAGCGCAAGAGACCCAGTACTTC; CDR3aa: CASSEFRTAQETQYF
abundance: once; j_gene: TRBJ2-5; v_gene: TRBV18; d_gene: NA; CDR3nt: TGTGCCAGCTCCCCGGGGAACCAAGAGACCCAGTACTTC; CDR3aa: CASSPGNQETQYF
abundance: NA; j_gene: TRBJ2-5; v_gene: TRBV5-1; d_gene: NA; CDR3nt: TGCGCCAGCAGCTCCGATGACACCGGGACCCAGTACTTC; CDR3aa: CASSSDDTGTQYF
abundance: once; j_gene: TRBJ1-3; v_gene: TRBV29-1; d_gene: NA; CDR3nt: TGCAGCGTTGATTTCCAGGGTGAAGCTGGAAACACCATATATTTT; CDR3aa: CSVDFQGEAGNTIYF
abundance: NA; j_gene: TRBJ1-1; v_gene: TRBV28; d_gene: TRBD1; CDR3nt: TGTGCCAGCAGTTTATCGACCTGGGGACAGGAGAACACTGAAGCTTTCTTT; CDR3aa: CASSLSTWGQENTEAFF
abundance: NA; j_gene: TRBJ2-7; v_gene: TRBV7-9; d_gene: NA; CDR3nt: TGTGCCAGCAGCTACAAGACACCAGGAACCTACGAGCAGTACTTC; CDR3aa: CASSYKTPGTYEQYF
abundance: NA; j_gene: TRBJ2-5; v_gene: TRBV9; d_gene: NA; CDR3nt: TGTGCCAGCAGCGTAGGTGGGGGAGGCGAGACCCAGTACTTC; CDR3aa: CASSVGGGGETQYF
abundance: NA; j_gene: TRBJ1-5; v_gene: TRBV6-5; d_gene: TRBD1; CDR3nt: TGTGCCAGCAGGGACAGGGCCGGTCAGCCCCAGCATTTT; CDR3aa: CASRDRAGQPQHF
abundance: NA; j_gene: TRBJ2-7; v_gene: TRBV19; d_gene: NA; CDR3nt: TGTGCCAGTAGCCAAGATCAGCTGCTAAGCTCCTACGAGCAGTACTTC; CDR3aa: CASSQDQLLSSYEQYF
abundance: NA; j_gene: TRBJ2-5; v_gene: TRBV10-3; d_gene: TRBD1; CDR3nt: TGTGCCATCAGTGAACGTGGGGGACAGGGTCAAGAGACCCAGTACTTC; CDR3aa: CAISERGGQGQETQYF
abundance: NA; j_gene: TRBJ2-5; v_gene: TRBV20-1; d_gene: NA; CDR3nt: TGCAGTGCTAAGCAAGAGACCCAGTACTTC; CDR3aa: CSAKQETQYF
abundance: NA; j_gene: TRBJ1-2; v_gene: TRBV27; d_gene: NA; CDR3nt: TGTGCCAGCAGTTTAGGAACAGGAAACTATGGCTACACCTTC; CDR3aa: CASSLGTGNYGYTF
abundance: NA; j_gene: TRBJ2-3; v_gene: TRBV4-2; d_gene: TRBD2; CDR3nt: TGTGCCAGCAGCTCGGGACTAGCTGCAGATACGCAGTATTTT; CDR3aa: CASSSGLAADTQYF
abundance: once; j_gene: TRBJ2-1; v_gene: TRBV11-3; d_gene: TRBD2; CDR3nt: TGTGCCAGCAGCTTAGATGGGCCAGGACTAGCGGGAGTTAACAATGAGCAGTTCTTC; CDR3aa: CASSLDGPGLAGVNNEQFF
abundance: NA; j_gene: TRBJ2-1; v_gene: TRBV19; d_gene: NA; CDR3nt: TGTGCCAGTACCCCGACGGTCATCGGACTAAGAAATGAGCAGTTCTTC; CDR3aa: CASTPTVIGLRNEQFF
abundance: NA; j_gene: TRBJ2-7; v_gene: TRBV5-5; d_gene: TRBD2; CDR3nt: TGTGCCAGCCCGAGGAGCGGGAGGGCGATTTACGAGCAGTACTTC; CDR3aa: CASPRSGRAIYEQYF
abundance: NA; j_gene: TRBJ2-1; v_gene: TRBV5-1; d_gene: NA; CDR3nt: TGCGCCAGCACTCGGGATTTCTCCTACAATGAGCAGTTCTTC; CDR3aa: CASTRDFSYNEQFF
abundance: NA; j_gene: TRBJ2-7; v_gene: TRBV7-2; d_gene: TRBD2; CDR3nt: TGTGCCAGCAGCTTTTTTCTAGCGGGAGAACACGAGCAGTACTTC; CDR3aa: CASSFFLAGEHEQYF
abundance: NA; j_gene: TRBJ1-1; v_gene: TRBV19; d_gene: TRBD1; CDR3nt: TGTGCCAGTAGTATTTTCAGGGGGCAGGGCACTGAAGCTTTCTTT; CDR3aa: CASSIFRGQGTEAFF